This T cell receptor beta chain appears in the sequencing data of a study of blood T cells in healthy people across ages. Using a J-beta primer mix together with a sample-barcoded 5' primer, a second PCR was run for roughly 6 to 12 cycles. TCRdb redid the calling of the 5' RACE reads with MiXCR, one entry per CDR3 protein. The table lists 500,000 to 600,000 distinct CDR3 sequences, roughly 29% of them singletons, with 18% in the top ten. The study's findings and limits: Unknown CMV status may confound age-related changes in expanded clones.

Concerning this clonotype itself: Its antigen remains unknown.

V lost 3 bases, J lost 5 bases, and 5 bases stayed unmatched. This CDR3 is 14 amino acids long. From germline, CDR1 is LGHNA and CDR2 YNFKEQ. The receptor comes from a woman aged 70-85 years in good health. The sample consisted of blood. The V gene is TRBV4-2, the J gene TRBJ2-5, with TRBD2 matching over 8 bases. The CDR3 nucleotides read TGTGCCAGCAGCCAGAATAGCGGGGTTGAGACCCAGTACTTC. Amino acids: CASSQNSGVETQYF.